This entry describes one TCR beta chain. MiXCR, applied by TCRdb to the RT-PCR reads, yields one record per CDR3 protein. The data show 450,000 to 600,000 distinct CDR3 sequences, 6.5% to 8% seen once. The CDR3 consists of 15 residues. With V trimmed by 4 bases and J by 0 bases, 5 bases remained unmatched. Germline loops: CDR1 LGHNA, CDR2 YSLEER. These data belong to a study of response to subunit inactivated influenza vaccine. This material consisted of PBMCs from blood, taken about 24 months after vaccination. The TCR comes from a man aged 50-75 years who received an inactivated influenza vaccine. The chain combines TRBV4-3 with TRBJ2-5; 7 bases are a match to TRBD1. The chain's CDR3 is CASSPGTAYQETQYF. CDR3 DNA sequence: TGCGCCAGCAGCCCCGGGACAGCGTACCAAGAGACCCAGTACTTC.